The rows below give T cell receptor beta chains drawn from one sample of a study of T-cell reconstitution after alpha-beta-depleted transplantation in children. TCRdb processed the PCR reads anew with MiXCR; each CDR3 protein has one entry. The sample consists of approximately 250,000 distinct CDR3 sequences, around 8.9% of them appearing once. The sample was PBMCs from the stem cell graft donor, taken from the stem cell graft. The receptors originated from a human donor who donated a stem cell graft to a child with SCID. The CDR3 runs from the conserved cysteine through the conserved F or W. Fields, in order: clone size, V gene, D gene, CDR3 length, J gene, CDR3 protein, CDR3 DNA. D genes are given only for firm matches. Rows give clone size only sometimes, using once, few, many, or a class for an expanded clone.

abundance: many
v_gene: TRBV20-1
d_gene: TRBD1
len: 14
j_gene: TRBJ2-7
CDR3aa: CSATWTGSSHEQYF
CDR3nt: TGCAGTGCTACTTGGACAGGGAGCTCCCACGAGCAGTACTTC

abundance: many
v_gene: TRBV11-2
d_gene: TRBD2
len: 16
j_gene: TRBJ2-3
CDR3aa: CASSPRGGRLTDTQYF
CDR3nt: TGTGCCAGCAGCCCCCGGGGGGGCCGGTTAACAGATACGCAGTATTTT

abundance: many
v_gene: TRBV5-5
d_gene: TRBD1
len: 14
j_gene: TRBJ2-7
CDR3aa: CASSRQGYSYEQYF
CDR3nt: TGTGCCAGCAGCCGACAGGGATATTCCTACGAGCAGTACTTC

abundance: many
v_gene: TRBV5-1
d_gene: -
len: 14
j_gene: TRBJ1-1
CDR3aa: CASSLGPQNTEAFF
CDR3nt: TGCGCCAGCAGCTTGGGACCGCAGAACACTGAAGCTTTCTTT

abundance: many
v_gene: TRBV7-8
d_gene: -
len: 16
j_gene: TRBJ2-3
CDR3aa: CASSLGGRWDTDTQYF
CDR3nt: TGTGCCAGCAGCTTAGGCGGCAGATGGGACACAGATACGCAGTATTTT

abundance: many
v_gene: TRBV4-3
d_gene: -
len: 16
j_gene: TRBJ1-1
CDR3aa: CASSQALRAMNTEAFF
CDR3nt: TGCGCCAGCAGCCAAGCTCTCCGCGCAATGAACACTGAAGCTTTCTTT

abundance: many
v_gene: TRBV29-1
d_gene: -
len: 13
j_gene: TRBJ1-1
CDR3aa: CSARGGRGTEAFF
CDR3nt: TGCAGCGCTCGAGGGGGTCGCGGCACTGAAGCTTTCTTT

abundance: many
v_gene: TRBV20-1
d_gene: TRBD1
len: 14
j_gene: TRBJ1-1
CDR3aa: CSARGDRGGTEAFF
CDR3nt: TGCAGTGCAAGGGGCGACAGGGGAGGGACTGAAGCTTTCTTT

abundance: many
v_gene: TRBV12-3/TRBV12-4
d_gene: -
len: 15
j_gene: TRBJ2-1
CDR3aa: CASSLAGAKHNEQFF
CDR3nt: TGTGCCAGCAGTTTAGCGGGGGCGAAGCACAATGAGCAGTTCTTC

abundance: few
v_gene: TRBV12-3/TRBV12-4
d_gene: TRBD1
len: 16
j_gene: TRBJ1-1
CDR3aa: CASSPDRGLGDTEAFF
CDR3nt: TGTGCCAGCAGTCCCGACAGGGGGCTTGGTGACACTGAAGCTTTCTTT

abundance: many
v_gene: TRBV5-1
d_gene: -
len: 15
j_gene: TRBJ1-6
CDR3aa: CASSLRQDQSSPLHF
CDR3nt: TGCGCCAGCAGCTTGAGACAGGATCAATCTTCACCCCTCCACTTT

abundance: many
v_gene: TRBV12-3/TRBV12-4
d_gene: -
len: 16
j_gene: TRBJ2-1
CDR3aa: CASSPPRGPSYNEQFF
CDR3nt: TGTGCCAGCAGCCCGCCAAGGGGCCCCTCCTACAATGAGCAGTTCTTC

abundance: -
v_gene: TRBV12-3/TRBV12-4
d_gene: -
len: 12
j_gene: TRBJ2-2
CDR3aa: CASSPYPGELFF
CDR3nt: TGTGCCAGCAGTCCTTATCCCGGGGAGCTGTTTTTT

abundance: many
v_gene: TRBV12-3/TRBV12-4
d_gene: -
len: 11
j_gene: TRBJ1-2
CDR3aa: CASSRDYGYTF
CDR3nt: TGTGCCAGCAGTAGGGACTATGGCTACACCTTC

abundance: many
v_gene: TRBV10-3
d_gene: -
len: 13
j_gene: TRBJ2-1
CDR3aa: CATRTPGNNEQFF
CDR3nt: TGTGCCACCCGGACCCCCGGAAACAATGAGCAGTTCTTC

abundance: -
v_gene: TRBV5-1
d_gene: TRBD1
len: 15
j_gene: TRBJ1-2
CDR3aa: CASSLEPGQNYGYTF
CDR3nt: TGCGCCAGCAGCTTGGAGCCGGGACAGAACTATGGCTACACCTTC

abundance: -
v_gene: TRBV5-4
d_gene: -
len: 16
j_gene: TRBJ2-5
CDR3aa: CASRPGRTRSEETQYF
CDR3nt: TGTGCCAGCAGACCCGGACGAACAAGGAGTGAAGAGACCCAGTACTTC

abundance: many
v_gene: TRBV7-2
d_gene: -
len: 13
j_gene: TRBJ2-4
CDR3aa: CASSPSDGNIQYF
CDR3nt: TGTGCCAGCAGCCCCTCCGACGGAAACATTCAGTACTTC

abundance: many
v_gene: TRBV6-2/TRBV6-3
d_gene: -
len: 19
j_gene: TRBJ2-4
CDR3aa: CASSYSPKLGQLAKNIQYF
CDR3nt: TGTGCCAGCAGTTACTCGCCGAAACTGGGCCAACTAGCCAAAAACATTCAGTACTTC

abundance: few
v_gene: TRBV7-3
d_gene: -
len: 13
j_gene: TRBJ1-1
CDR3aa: CASSLTGRDTAFF
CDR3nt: TGTGCCAGCAGCTTAACGGGGAGGGATACAGCTTTCTTT

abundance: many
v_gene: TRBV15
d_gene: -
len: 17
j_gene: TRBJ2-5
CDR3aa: CATSRGGGSLSGETQYF
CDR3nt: TGTGCCACCAGCAGAGGGGGGGGCTCCTTAAGTGGAGAGACCCAGTACTTC

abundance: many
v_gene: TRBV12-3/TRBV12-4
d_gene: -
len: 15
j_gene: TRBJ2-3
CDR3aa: CASSPRVAATDTQYF
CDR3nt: TGTGCCAGCAGTCCCCGGGTAGCGGCCACAGATACGCAGTATTTT

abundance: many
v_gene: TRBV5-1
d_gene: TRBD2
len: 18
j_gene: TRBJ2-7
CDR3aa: CASSLVPSAAGRSYEQYF
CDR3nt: TGCGCCAGCAGCTTGGTCCCCTCTGCAGCGGGGAGATCCTACGAGCAGTACTTC

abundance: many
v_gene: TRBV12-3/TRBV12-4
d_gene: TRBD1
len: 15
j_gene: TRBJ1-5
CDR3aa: CASSSNRGRNQPQHF
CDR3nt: TGTGCCAGCAGTTCCAACAGGGGGCGCAATCAGCCCCAGCATTTT

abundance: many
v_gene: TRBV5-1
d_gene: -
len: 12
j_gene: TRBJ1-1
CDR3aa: CASRDLATEAFF
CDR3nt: TGCGCCAGCCGGGACCTGGCCACTGAAGCTTTCTTT

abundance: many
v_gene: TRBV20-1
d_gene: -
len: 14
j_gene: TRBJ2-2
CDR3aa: CSARDFGGTGELFF
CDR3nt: TGCAGTGCTAGAGATTTCGGCGGAACCGGGGAGCTGTTTTTT

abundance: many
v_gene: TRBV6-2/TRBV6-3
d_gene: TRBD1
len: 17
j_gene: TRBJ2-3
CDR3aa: CASSEIRQGGRTDTQYF
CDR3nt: TGTGCCAGCAGTGAGATACGACAGGGGGGTCGCACAGATACGCAGTATTTT

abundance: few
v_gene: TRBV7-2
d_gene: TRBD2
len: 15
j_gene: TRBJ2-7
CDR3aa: CASSRASGETYEQYF
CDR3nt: TGTGCCAGCAGCCGGGCTAGCGGGGAGACCTACGAGCAGTACTTC

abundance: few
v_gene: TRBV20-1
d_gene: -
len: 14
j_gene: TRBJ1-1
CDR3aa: CSAGGGRERTEAFF
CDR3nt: TGCAGTGCTGGGGGGGGGAGGGAAAGGACTGAAGCTTTCTTT

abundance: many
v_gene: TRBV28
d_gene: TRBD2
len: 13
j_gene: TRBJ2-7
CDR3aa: CASRASGGYEQYF
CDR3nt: TGTGCCAGCAGGGCTAGCGGGGGATACGAGCAGTACTTC

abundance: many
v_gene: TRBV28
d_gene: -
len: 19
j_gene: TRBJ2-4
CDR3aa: CASSPPQVPWRGHQNIQYF
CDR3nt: TGTGCCAGCAGTCCCCCGCAGGTCCCCTGGCGGGGGCATCAAAACATTCAGTACTTC

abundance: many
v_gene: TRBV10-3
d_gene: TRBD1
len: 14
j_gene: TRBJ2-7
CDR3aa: CAIRGTGDSYEQYF
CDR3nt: TGTGCCATCAGGGGGACAGGGGATTCCTACGAGCAGTACTTC

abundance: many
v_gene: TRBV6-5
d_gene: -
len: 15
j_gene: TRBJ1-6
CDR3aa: CASSYFPGYSSPLHF
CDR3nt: TGTGCCAGCAGTTACTTTCCGGGGTATAGTTCACCCCTCCACTTT

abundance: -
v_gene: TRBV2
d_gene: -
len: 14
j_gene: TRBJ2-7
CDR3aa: CASSDRITTYEQYF
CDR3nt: TGTGCCAGCAGTGACCGGATTACCACCTACGAGCAGTACTTC

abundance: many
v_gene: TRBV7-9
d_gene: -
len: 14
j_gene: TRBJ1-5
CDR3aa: CASSEGGFNQPQHF
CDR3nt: TGTGCCAGCAGCGAAGGGGGATTCAATCAGCCCCAGCATTTT

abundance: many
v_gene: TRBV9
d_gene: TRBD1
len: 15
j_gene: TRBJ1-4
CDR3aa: CASSPREGAREKLFF
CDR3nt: TGTGCCAGCAGCCCGAGGGAGGGGGCGCGTGAAAAACTGTTTTTT

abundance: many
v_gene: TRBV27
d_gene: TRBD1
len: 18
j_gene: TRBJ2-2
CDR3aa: CASRHVINRDSYTGELFF
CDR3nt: TGTGCCAGCAGACACGTGATAAATCGGGACAGTTACACCGGGGAGCTGTTTTTT

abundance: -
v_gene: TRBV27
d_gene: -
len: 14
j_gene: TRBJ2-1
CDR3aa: CACSRPQTHNEQFF
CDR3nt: TGTGCCTGCAGTCGCCCCCAGACCCACAATGAGCAGTTCTTC

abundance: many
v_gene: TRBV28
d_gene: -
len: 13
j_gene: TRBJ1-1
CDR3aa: CASSFGTVTEAFF
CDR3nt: TGTGCCAGCAGTTTTGGGACGGTTACTGAAGCTTTCTTT

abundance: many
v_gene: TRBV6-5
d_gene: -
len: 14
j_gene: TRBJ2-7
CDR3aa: CASSWRPEGYEQYF
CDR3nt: TGTGCCAGCAGTTGGCGACCTGAGGGCTACGAGCAGTACTTC

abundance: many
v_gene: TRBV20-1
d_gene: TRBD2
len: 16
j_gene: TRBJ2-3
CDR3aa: CSANPAGGTGTDTQYF
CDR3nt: TGCAGTGCTAACCCTGCGGGGGGGACGGGCACAGATACGCAGTATTTT

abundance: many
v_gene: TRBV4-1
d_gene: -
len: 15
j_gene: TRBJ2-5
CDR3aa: CASSRQAMGGETQYF
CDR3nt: TGCGCCAGCAGCAGACAGGCGATGGGCGGAGAGACCCAGTACTTC

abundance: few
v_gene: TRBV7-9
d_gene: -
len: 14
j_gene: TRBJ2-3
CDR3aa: CASSLDSYTDTQYF
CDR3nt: TGTGCCAGCAGCTTAGACTCATACACAGATACGCAGTATTTT

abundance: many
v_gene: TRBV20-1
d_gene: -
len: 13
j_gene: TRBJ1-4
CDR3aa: CGLGGGSNEKLFF
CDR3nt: TGCGGCTTAGGGGGGGGCTCTAATGAAAAACTGTTTTTT

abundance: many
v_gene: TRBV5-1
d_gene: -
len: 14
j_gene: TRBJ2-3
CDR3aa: CASSPLAMRDTQYF
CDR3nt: TGCGCCAGCAGCCCGCTAGCTATGCGAGATACGCAGTATTTT

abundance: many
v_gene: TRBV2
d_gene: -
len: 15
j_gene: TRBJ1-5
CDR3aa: CASSEGRSSNQPQHF
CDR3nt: TGTGCCAGCAGTGAAGGGCGGTCTAGCAATCAGCCCCAGCATTTT

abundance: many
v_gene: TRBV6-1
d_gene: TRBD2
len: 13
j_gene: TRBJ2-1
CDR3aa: CASSRGGDNEQFF
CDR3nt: TGTGCCAGCAGTCGGGGGGGAGACAATGAGCAGTTCTTC